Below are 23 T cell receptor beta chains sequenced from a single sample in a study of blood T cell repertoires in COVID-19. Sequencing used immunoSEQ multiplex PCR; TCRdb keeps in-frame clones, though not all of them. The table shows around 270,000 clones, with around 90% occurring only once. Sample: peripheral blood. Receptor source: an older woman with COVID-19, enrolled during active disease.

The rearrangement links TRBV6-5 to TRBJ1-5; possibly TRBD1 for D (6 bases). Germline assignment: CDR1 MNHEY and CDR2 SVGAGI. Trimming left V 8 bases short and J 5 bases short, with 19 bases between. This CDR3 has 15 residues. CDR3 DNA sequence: TGTGCCAGCTACTGGAGAGGGGGGAGGGATCAGCCCCAGCATTTT. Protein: CASYWRGGRDQPQHF.

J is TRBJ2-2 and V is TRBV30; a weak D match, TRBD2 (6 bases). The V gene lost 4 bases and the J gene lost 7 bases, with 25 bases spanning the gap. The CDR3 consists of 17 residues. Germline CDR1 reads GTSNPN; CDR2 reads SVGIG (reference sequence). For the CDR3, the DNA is TGTGCCTGGACGAAACTCCGGGACTTCCCGGGGCACGGGGAGCTGTTTTTT. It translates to CAWTKLRDFPGHGELFF.

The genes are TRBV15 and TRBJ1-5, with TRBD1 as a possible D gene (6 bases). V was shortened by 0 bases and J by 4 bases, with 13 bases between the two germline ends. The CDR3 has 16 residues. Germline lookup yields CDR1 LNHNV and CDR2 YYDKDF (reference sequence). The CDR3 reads CATSRDYGTQNQPQHF. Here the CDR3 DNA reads TGTGCCACCAGCAGAGATTATGGGACACAAAATCAGCCCCAGCATTTT.

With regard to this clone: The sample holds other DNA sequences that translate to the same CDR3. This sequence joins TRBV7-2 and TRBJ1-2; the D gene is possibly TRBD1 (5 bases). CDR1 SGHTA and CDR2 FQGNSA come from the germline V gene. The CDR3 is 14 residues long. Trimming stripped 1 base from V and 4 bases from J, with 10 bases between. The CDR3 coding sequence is TGTGCCAGCAGCTTAGGGGGCATGACCTATGGCTACACCTTC. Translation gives CASSLGGMTYGYTF.

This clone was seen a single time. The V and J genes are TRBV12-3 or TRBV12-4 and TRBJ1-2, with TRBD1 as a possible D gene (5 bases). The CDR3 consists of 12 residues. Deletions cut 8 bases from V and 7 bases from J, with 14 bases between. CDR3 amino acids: CASSAGGAGYTF. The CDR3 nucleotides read TGTGCCAGCTCCGCTGGCGGGGCTGGCTACACCTTC.

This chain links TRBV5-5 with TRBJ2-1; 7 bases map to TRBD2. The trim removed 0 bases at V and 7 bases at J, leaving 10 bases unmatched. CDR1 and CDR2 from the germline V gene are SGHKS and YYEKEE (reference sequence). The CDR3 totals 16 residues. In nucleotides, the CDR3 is TGTGCCAGCAGCTTGGAATACGGGAGGCTGCTGAATGAGCAGTTCTTC. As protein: CASSLEYGRLLNEQFF.

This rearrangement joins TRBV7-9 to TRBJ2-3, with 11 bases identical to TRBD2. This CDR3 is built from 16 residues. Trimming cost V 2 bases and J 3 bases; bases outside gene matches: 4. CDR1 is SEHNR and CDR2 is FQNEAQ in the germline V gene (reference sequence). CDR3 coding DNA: TGTGCCAGCAGCTTACTAGCGGGAGGACCGACAGATACGCAGTATTTT. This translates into CASSLLAGGPTDTQYF.

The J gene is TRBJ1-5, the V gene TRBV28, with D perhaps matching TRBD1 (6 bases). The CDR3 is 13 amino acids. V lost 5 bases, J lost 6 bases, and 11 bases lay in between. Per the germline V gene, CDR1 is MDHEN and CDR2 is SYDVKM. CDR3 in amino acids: CASSQGGAQPQHF. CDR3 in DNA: TGTGCCAGCAGTCAAGGGGGGGCTCAGCCCCAGCATTTT.

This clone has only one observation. As DNA, the CDR3 is TGTGCCAGCAGCCAAGCGGGACAGGGTAATTCACCCCTCCACTTT. This encodes CASSQAGQGNSPLHF. The chain links TRBV14 to TRBJ1-6; 9 nucleotides line up with TRBD1. CDR1 is SGHDN, CDR2 FVKESK, per germline. CDR3 length equals 15 residues. The ends lost 1 base at V and 6 bases at J; junction bases unmatched: 1.

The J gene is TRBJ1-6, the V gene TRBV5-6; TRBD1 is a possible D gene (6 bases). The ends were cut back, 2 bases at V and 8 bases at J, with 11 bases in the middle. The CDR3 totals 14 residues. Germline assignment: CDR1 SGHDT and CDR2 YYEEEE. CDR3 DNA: TGTGCCAGCAGCTTTGGACAGCCAGATTCACCCCTCCACTTT. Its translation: CASSFGQPDSPLHF.

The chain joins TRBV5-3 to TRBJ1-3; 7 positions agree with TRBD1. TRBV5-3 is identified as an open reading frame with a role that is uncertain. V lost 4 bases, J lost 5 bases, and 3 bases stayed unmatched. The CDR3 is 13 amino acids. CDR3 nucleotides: TGTGCCAGAAGCCCGGGACAGAGAAACACCATATATTTT. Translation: CARSPGQRNTIYF.

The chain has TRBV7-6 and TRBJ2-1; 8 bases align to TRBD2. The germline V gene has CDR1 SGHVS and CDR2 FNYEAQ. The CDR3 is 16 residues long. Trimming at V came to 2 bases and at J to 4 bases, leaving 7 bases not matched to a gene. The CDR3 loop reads CASSLTGTRKYNEQFF. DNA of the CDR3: TGTGCCAGCAGCTTAACCGGGACTAGGAAATACAATGAGCAGTTCTTC.

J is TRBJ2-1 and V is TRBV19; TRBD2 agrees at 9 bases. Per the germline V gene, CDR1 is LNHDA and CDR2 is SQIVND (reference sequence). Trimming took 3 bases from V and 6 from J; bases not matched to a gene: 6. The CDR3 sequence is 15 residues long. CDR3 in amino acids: CASSMEGTSRNEQFF. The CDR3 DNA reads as TGTGCCAGTAGTATGGAAGGGACTAGCCGCAATGAGCAGTTCTTC.

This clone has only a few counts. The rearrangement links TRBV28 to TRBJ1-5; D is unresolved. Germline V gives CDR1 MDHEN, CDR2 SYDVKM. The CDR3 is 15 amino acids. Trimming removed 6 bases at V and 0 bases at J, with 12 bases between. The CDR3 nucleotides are TGTGCCAGCAGCGGACGGGGAAATAGCAATCAGCCCCAGCATTTT. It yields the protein CASSGRGNSNQPQHF. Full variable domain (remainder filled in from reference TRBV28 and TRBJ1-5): DVKVTQSSRYLVKRTGEKVFLECVQDMDHENMFWYRQDPGLGLRLIYFSYDVKMKEKGDIPEGYSVSREKKERFSLILESASTNQTSMYLCASSGRGNSNQPQHFGDGTRLSIL.

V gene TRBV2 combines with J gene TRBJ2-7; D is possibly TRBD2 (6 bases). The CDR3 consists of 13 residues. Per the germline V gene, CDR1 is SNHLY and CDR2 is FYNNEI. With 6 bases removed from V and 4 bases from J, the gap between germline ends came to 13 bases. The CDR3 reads CASRMEGLYEQYF. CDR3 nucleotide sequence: TGTGCCAGCAGGATGGAGGGCCTTTACGAGCAGTACTTC.

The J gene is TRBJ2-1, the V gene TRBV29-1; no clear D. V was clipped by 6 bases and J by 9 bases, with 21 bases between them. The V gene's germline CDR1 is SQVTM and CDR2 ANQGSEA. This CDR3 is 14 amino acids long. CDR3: CSVELTAGISEQFF. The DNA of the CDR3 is TGCAGCGTGGAACTCACCGCAGGTATTTCTGAGCAGTTCTTC.

CDR3 amino acids: CASPGGVRCTEAFF. The DNA of the CDR3 is TGCGCCAGCCCCGGGGGGGTCCGATGCACTGAAGCTTTCTTT. The chain carries TRBV23-1 and TRBJ1-1; D possibly corresponds to TRBD1 (5 bases). TRBV23-1 is placed among ORFs of uncertain function. CDR3 length equals 14 residues. Trimming removed 8 bases from V and 4 bases from J, with 17 bases in between.

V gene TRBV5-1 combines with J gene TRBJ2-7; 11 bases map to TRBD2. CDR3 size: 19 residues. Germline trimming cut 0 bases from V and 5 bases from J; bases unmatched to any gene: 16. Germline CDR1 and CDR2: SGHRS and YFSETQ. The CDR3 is CASSLVSGASGRNPHEQYF. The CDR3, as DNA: TGCGCCAGCAGCTTGGTTTCAGGGGCTAGCGGGAGGAATCCCCACGAGCAGTACTTC.

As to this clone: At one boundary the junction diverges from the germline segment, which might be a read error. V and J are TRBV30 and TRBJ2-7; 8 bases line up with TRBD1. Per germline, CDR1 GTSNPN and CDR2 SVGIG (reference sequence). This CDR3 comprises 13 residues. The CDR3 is CAGRQGRSYEQYF. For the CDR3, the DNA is TGTGCCGGGAGACAGGGGCGATCCTACGAGCAGTACTTC. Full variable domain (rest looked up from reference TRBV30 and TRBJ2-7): SQTIHQWPATLVQPVGSPLSLECTVEGTSNPNLYWYRQAAGRGLQLLFYSVGIGQISSEVPQNLSASRPQDRQFILSSKKLLLSDSGFYLCAGRQGRSYEQYFGPGTRLTVT.

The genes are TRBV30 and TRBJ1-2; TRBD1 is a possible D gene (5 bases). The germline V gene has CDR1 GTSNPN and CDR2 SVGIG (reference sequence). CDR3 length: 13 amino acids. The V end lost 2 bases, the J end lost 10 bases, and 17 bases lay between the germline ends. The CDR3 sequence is CAWSSKGQGDYTF. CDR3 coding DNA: TGTGCCTGGAGTAGTAAAGGTCAGGGCGACTACACCTTC.

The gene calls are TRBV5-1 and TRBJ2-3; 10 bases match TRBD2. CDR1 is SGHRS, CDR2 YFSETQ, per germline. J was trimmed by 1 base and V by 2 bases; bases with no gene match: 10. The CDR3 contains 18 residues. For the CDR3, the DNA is TGCGCCAGCAGCTTAGGGACTAGCGTTGCTTGGGGCACAGATACGCAGTATTTT. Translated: CASSLGTSVAWGTDTQYF. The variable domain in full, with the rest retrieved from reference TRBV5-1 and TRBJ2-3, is KAGVTQTPRYLIKTRGQQVTLSCSPISGHRSVSWYQQTPGQGLQFLFEYFSETQRNKGNFPGRFSGRQFSNSRSEMNVSTLELGDSALYLCASSLGTSVAWGTDTQYFGPGTRLTVL.

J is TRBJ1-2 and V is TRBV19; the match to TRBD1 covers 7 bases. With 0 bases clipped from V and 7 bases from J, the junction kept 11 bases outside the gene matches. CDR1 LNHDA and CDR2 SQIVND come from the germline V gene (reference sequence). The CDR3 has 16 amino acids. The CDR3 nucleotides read TGTGCCAGTAGTATAGACCGGACAGGTACTTTGAGTGGCTACACCTTC. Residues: CASSIDRTGTLSGYTF.

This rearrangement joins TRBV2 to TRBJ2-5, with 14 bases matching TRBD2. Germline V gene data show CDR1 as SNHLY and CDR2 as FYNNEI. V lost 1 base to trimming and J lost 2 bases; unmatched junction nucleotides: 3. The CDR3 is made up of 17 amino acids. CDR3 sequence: CASSEGRLAGGQETQYF. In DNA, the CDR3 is TGTGCCAGCAGTGAAGGGCGACTAGCGGGAGGGCAAGAGACCCAGTACTTC. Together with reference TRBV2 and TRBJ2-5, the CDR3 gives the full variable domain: EPEVTQTPSHQVTQMGQEVILRCVPISNHLYFYWYRQILGQKVEFLVSFYNNEISEKSEIFDDQFSVERPDGSNFTLKIRSTKLEDSAMYFCASSEGRLAGGQETQYFGPGTRLLVL.